This section outlines one T cell receptor (beta chain) sequence together with its context. The germline V gene has CDR1 MNHNY and CDR2 SVGAGI (reference sequence). CDR3 length: 18 amino acids. The V gene lost 6 bases and the J gene lost 0 bases, with 20 bases spanning the gap. These data originate in a study of blood T cell repertoires in COVID-19. Study-wide context: Samples representing acute and convalescent COVID-19 were sourced from the United States, Italy and Spain.

Original methodology: The assay estimated nucleated cells by amplifying reference gene primers. Sequencing used immunoSEQ multiplex PCR; TCRdb keeps in-frame clones, though not all of them. The V and J calls and clone size come from that table; D and trimming were worked out from the DNA. The table lists just under 350,000 clones, 83% of them singletons, with about 2.7% in the top ten. This chain joins TRBV6-6 and TRBJ1-4; D possibly corresponds to TRBD1 (5 bases). The sequence came from a man under 40 with active or convalescent COVID-19. Sequencing input: peripheral blood. The CDR3 region has the DNA TGTGCCAGCAGCCGACAGAGCGCGCACTTTGCAACTAATGAAAAACTGTTTTTT. It yields the protein CASSRQSAHFATNEKLFF.